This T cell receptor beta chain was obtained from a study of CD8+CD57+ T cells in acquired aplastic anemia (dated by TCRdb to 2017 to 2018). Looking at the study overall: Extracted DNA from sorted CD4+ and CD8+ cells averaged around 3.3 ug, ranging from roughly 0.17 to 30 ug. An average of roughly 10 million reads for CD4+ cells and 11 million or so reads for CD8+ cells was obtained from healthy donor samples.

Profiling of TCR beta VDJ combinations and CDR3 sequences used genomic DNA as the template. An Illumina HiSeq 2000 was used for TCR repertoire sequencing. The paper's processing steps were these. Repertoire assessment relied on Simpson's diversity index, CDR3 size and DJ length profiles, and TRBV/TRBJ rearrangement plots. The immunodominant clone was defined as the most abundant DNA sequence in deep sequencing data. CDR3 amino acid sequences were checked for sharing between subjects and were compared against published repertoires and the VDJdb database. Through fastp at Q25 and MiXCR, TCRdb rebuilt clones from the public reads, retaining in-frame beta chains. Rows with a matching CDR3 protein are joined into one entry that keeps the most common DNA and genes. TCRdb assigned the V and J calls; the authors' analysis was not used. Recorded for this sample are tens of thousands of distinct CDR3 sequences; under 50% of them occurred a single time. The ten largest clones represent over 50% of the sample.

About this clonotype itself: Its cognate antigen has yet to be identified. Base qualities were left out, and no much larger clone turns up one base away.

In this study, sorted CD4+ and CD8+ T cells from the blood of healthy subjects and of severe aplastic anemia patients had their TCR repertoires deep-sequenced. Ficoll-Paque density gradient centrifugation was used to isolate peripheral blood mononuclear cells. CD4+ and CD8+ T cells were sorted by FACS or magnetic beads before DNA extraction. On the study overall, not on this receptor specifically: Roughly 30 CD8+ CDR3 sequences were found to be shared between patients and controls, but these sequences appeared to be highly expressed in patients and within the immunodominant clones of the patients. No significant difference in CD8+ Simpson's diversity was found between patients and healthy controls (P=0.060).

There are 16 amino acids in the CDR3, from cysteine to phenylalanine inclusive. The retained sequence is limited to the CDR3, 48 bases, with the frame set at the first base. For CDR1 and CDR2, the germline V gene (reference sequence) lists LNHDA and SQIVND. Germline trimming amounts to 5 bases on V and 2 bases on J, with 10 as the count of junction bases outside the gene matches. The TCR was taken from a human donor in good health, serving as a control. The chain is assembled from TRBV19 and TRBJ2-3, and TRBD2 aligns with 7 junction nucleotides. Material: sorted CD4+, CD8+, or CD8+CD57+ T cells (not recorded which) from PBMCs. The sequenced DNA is TGTGCCAGTAGTCTCTCCTGGACTAGAAACACAGATACGCAGTATTTT. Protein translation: CASSLSWTRNTDTQYF.